This TCR beta chain is from a study of graft-versus-host responses after intestinal transplantation. Regarding the study as a whole: Subjects displaying graft-donor T cell macrochimerism possessed elevated graft-versus-host to host-versus-graft clonal ratios inside allografts. Marrow from the recipient contained GvH clones, some of which had appeared first in ileum or blood.

On this clone: Its target is not known.

Sequencing used immunoSEQ multiplex PCR; TCRdb keeps in-frame clones, though not all of them. The repertoire includes 150,000 or so clones, about 90% of them detected once, and roughly 0.19% sits in the top ten. This CDR3 has 16 amino acids. V was trimmed by 3 bases and J by 0 bases, leaving 14 bases between them. Germline V gives CDR1 SGHVS, CDR2 FQNEAQ. The chain uses TRBV7-8 and TRBJ1-1; perhaps TRBD1 as D (6 bases). The sample was unstimulated CD4+ T cells sorted from spleen or lymph node cells, taken before intestinal transplant. The receptor was isolated from a human donor who received an intestinal transplant. CDR3 loop: CASSFAGAAMNTEAFF. The DNA for the CDR3 is TGTGCCAGCAGCTTCGCGGGGGCGGCCATGAACACTGAAGCTTTCTTT.